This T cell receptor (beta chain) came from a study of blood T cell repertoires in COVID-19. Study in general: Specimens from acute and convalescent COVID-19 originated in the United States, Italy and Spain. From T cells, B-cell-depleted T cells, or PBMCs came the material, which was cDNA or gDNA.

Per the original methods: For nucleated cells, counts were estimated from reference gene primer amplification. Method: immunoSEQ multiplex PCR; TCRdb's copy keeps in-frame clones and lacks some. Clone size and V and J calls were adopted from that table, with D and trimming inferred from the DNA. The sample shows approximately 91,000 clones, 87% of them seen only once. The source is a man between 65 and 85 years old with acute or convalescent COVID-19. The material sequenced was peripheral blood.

The DNA of the CDR3 is TGTGCCATCAGTGAAGGGCGGGGGCGGATTCCCGGGGAGCTGTTTTTT. This gives the protein CAISEGRGRIPGELFF. The chain combines TRBV10-3 with TRBJ2-2; perhaps TRBD2 as D (7 bases). V was cut by 3 bases and J by 6 bases, with 17 bases left in between. Germline V gene data show CDR1 as ENHRY and CDR2 as SYGVKD. The CDR3 runs to 16 residues.